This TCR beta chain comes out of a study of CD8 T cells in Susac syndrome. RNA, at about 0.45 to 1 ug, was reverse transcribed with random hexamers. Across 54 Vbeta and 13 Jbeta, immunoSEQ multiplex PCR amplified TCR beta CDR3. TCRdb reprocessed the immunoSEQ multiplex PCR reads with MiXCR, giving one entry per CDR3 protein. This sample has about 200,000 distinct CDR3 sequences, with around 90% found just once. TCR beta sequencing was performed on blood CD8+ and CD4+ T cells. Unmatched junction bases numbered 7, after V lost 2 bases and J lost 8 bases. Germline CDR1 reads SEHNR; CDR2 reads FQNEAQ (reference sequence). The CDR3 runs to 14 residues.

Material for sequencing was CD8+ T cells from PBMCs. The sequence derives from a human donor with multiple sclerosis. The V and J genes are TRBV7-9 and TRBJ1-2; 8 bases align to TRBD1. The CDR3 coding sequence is TGTGCCAGCAGCTTAACAGGACAGGGTGAAGGCTACACCTTC. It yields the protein CASSLTGQGEGYTF.